The clone carrying this TCR beta chain was found many times. These data come from a study of regulatory T cells in long-lasting Graves disease. To make TCR beta libraries, researchers used iRepertoire HTBI primers and Arm-PCR of CDR3 regions. TCRdb called the multiplex PCR reads again in MiXCR, with one record for every CDR3 protein. The sample carries more than 450,000 distinct CDR3 sequences, around 12% recorded once. Time point of the sample: newly diagnosed GD, antithyroid drugs for less than 3 months. Construction of the TCR library relied on RNA isolated from PBMCs. Another study also made use of these data, one on T cells in Graves' hyperthyroidism and ophthalmopathy. That work adds: The TCR CDR3 was amplified in a first-round RT-PCR using the HTBI primer set.

The sequence came from a woman between 25 and 40 years old with Graves disease. The specimen was peripheral blood mononuclear cells (PBMCs), collected at new diagnosis, from a patient treated with antithyroid drugs.

CDR3: CASSLDRVGGYTF. The CDR3 nucleotides are TGTGCCAGCAGCTTGGACAGGGTCGGTGGCTACACCTTC. The rearrangement joins TRBV11-3 to TRBJ1-2; TRBD1 agrees at 8 bases. Trimming removed 3 bases from V and 7 bases from J; junction bases left unmatched: 4. The CDR3 runs 13 residues. Germline V gives CDR1 SGHNT, CDR2 YENEEA. Full variable domain (missing parts from reference TRBV11-3 and TRBJ1-2): EAGVVQSPRYKIIEKKQPVAFWCNPISGHNTLYWYLQNLGQGPELLIRYENEEAVDDSQLPKDRFSAERLKGVDSTLKIQPAELGDSAVYLCASSLDRVGGYTFGSGTRLTVV.